This TCR beta chain was documented in a study of a mutant IDH1 vaccine in newly diagnosed glioma. Background on the study: Mean patient age was around 40 years; approximately 60% were male and around 38% female. Patients previously underwent radiotherapy, temozolomide, or both, and most underwent both. Visits V12 and V13 fell at weeks 35 and 47, respectively.

V lost 1 base to trimming and J lost 2 bases, with 9 bases between them. Per the germline V gene, CDR1 is SNHLY and CDR2 is FYNNEI. The CDR3 has 14 amino acids. The time point here: week 35, safety follow-up. Each dose of the vaccine consisted of 300 ug of mutant IDH1 20-mer peptide, with topical imiquimod. The assay was immunoSEQ multiplex PCR, and TCRdb's table has in-frame clones only and misses some. This sample has about 56,000 clones, with less than 90% found just once. This clone showed up just once. As yet, its antigen is unknown. The material was PBMCs, obtained from a glioma patient whose treatment included an IDH1 peptide vaccine. The TCR comes from a man between 40 and 49 years old with glioma. The gene calls are TRBV2 and TRBJ2-7; D call uncertain. The CDR3 loop is CASSEEGSTYEQYF. In DNA, the CDR3 is TGTGCCAGCAGTGAAGAGGGCAGCACCTACGAGCAGTACTTC.